This paragraph reports one T cell receptor (beta chain). In its sample, this clonotype was seen many times. Its antigen remains unidentified. No much larger clone is present one base from it, and per-base qualities are unavailable. This entry belongs to a study of spatial heterogeneity in lung cancer (dated by TCRdb to the late 2010s). In terms of the full investigation: Beta-chain transcripts were consistently detected in greater numbers than alpha-chain transcripts, which likely reflects a higher abundance of beta-chain transcripts. In the raw uncorrected reads, each unique combination of TCR and UMI appeared more than ten times on average. In non-small cell lung cancer, the study quantitatively compared TCR alpha and beta repertoires across several tumor regions, matched nontumor lung, and blood. TCR repertoire features were related to nonsynonymous mutation counts determined by whole-exome sequencing of tumor tissue. Both alpha and beta chains were TCR-sequenced in samples taken at surgery, namely 220 tumor regions, roughly 64 matched nontumor lung samples and 55 to 60 PBMC samples. Summary of the overall study and its limitations: Confirming at a functional level the hypothesis that regional TCRs recognize regional mutations was considered to require additional single-cell paired TCR alpha and beta sequencing. Ubiquitous expanded tumor TCRs were found in blood more often at tumor resection than at routine follow-up.

Trimmed from V: 4 bases; trimmed from J: 4 bases; junction bases lacking a gene match: 8. Per the germline V gene, SQVTM is the CDR1 and ANQGSEA is the CDR2. The CDR3 spans 15 residues, from the cysteine through the phenylalanine. The entry retains the CDR3 DNA only, 45 bases that are in frame from base 1. In light of the paper, this sample's time point label describes: sample taken at primary tumor resection. TCR sequencing used whole RNA extracted from tumor and nontumor lung tissue, or from cryopreserved PBMC samples, without cell sorting. The donors were about 71 patients from the lung TRACERx cohort who had early-stage, untreated non-small cell lung cancer. Only patients with enough RNA available from two or more tumor regions were chosen for TCR sequencing. The library was produced with 5' RACE. The run used a NextSeq 500. In the TCR library protocol, a unique molecular identifier was attached to each TCR cDNA molecule so that PCR and sequencing errors could be corrected. The paper's processing steps were these. Decombinator tools were used for TCR identification, UMI-based error correction and CDR3 extraction. Expanded TCRs were defined as those above a frequency of 2 per 1,000, corresponding to the top 1% of the tumor frequency distribution. Rényi diversity was computed with the R vegan package after subsampling each repertoire 100 times to 5,000 TCRs. CDR3 similarity networks were built from amino acid triplet string-kernel similarity, with CDR3s being connected when pairwise similarity was above 0.82. Using fastp trimming at Q25 and MiXCR clonotype assembly, TCRdb reanalyzed the public sequencing data and kept in-frame beta chains. Merged by CDR3 protein, the rows form single entries marked with the most common genes and DNA. TCRdb's processing, not the authors', yielded these V and J calls. The sample table lists 8,500 to 13,000 distinct CDR3 sequences, 8.5% to 9.5% of them with a count of one. The ten most abundant clones make up roughly a quarter of the sample.

The sequence was obtained from a male donor with early-stage non-small cell lung cancer. Sample: PBMCs, taken at surgery. The sequence links TRBV29-1 to TRBJ2-1, with 9 junctional bases fitting TRBD1. The CDR3 here reads CSVARDRVGYNEQFF. The sequence in DNA is TGCAGCGTTGCTCGGGACAGGGTGGGTTACAATGAGCAGTTCTTC.